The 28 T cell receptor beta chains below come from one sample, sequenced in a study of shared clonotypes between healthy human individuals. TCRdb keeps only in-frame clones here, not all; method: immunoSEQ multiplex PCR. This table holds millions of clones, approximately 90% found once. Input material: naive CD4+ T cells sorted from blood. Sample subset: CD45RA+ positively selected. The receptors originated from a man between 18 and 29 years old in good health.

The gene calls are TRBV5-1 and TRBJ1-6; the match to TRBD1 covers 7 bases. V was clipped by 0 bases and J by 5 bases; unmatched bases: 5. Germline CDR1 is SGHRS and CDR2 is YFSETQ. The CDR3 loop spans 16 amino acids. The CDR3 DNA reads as TGCGCCAGCAGCTTGGTTCCGGGACAGCATAATTCACCCCTCCACTTT. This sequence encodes CASSLVPGQHNSPLHF.

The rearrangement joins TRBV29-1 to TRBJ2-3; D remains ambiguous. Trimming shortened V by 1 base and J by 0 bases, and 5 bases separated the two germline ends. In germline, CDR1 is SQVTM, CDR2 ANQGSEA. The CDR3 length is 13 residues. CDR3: CSVEATSTDTQYF. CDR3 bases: TGCAGCGTTGAAGCGACGAGCACAGATACGCAGTATTTT.

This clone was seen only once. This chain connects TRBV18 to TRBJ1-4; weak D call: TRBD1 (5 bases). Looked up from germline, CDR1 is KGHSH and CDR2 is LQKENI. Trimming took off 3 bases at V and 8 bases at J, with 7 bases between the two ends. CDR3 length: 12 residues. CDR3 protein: CASSPAGEKLFF. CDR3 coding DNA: TGTGCCAGCTCACCGGCAGGGGAAAAACTGTTTTTT.

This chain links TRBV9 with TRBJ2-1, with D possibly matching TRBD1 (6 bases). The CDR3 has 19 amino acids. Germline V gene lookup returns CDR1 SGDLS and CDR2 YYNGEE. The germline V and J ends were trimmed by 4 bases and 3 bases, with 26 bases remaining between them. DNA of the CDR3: TGTGCCAGCAGCCTAGGTTCGGCCAGGGGAAGCTACCTCTACAATGAGCAGTTCTTC. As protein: CASSLGSARGSYLYNEQFF.

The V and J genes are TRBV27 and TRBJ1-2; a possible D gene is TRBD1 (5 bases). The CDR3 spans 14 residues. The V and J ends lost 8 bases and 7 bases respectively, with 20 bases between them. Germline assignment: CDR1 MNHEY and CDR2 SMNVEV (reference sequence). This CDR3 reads CASGPRASPFGYTF. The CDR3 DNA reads TGTGCCAGCGGACCCAGGGCGTCTCCCTTTGGCTACACCTTC.

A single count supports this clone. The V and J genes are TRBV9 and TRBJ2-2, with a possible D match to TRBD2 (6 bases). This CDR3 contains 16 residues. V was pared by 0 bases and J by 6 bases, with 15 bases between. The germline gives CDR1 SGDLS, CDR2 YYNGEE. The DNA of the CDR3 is TGTGCCAGCAGCGTAGGCGGCGGGACGTTTCCCGGGGAGCTGTTTTTT. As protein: CASSVGGGTFPGELFF.

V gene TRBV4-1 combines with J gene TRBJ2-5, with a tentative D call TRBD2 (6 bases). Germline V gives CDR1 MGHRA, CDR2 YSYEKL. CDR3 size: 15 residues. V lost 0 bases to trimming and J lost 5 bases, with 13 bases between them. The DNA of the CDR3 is TGCGCCAGCAGCCAAGAATCCCGTCGGGGGGAGACCCAGTACTTC. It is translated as CASSQESRRGETQYF.

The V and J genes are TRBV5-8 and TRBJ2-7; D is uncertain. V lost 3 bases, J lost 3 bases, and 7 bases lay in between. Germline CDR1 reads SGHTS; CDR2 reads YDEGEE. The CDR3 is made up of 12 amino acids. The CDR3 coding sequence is TGTGCCAGCAGCTCCCTTAACTACGAGCAGTACTTC. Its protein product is CASSSLNYEQYF. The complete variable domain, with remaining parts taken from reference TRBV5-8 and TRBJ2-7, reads EAGVTQSPTHLIKTRGQQATLRCSPISGHTSVYWYQQALGLGLQFLLWYDEGEERNRGNFPPRFSGRQFPNYSSELNVNALELEDSALYLCASSSLNYEQYFGPGTRLTVT.

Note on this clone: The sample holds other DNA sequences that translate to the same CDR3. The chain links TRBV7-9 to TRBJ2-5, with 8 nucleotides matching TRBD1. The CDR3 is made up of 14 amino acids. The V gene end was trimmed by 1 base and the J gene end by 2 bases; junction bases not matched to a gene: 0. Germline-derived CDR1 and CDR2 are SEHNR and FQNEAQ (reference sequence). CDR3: CASSLGTGQETQYF. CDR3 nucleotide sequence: TGTGCCAGCAGCTTAGGGACAGGGCAAGAGACCCAGTACTTC.

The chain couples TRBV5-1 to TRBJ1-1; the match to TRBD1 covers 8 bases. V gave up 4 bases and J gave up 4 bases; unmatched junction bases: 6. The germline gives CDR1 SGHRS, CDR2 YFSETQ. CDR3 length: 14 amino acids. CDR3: CASSRGQDGTEAFF. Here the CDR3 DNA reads TGCGCCAGCAGCAGGGGACAGGATGGCACTGAAGCTTTCTTT.

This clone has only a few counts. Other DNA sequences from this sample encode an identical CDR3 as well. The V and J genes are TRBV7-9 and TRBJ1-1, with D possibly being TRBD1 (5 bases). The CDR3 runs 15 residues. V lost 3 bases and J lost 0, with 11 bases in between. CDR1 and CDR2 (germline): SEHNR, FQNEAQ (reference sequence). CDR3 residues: CASSLGGAVNTEAFF. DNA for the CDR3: TGTGCCAGCAGCTTGGGAGGGGCGGTGAACACTGAAGCTTTCTTT.

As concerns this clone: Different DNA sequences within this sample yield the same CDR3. The CDR3 DNA follows: TGCGCCAGCAGCTTTTATGGGACAGATACGCAGTATTTT. It encodes CASSFYGTDTQYF. The rearrangement uses TRBV5-1 and TRBJ2-3; unclear D gene. Trimming cost V 2 bases and J 3 bases, with 7 bases left between them. CDR1 is SGHRS and CDR2 is YFSETQ in the germline V gene. The CDR3 is made up of 13 amino acids.

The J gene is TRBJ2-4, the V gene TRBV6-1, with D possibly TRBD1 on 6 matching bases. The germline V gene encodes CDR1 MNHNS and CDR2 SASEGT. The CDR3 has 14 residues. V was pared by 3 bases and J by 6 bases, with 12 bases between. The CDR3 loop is CASSDQGIRNIQYF. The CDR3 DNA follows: TGTGCCAGCAGTGATCAGGGGATACGAAACATTCAGTACTTC.

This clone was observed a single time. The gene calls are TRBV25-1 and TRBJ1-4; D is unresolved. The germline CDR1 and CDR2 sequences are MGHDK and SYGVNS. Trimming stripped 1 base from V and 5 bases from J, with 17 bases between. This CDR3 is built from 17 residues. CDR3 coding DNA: TGTGCCAGCAGTGAATCGGGCAGCCTTAAGCTAAATGAAAAACTGTTTTTT. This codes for CASSESGSLKLNEKLFF.

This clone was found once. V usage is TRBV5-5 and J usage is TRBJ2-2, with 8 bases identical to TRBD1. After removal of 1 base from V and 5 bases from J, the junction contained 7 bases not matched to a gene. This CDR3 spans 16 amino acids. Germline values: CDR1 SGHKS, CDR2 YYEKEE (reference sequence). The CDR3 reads CASSLISRGQTGELFF. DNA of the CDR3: TGTGCCAGCAGCTTGATTTCCAGGGGGCAAACCGGGGAGCTGTTTTTT.

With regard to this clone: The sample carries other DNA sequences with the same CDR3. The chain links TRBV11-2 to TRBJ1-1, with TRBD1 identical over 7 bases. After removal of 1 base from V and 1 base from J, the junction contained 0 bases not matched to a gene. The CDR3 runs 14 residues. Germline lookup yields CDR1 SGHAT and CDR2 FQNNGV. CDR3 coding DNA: TGTGCCAGCAGCTTAGGACAGGGGAACACTGAAGCTTTCTTT. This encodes CASSLGQGNTEAFF.

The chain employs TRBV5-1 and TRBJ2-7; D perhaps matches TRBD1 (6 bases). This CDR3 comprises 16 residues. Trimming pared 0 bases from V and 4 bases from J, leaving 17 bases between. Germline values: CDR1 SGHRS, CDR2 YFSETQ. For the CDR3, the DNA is TGCGCCAGCAGCTTGGACTGGACCGCGAGGGGGTACGAGCAGTACTTC. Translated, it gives CASSLDWTARGYEQYF.

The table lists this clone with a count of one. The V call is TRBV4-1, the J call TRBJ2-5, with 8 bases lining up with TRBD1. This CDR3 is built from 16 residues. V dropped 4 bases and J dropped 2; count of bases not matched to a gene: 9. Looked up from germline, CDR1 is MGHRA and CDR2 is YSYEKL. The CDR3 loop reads CASSRWTGPSQETQYF. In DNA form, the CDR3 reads TGCGCCAGCAGCCGCTGGACAGGGCCCTCACAAGAGACCCAGTACTTC.

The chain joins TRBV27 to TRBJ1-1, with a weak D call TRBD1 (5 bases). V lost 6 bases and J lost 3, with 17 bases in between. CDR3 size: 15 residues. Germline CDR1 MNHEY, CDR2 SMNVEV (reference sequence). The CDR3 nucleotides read TGTGCCAGCAGGGGCCGGGGGGTGAGGGACACTGAAGCTTTCTTT. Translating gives CASRGRGVRDTEAFF.

CDR3 nucleotide sequence: TGTGCCAGCAGCCGCCATCCCGGGGGCGGGGGTCAGCCCCAGCATTTT. As protein: CASSRHPGGGGQPQHF. The chain joins TRBV7-2 to TRBJ1-5; D might be TRBD1 (6 bases). CDR1 is SGHTA and CDR2 is FQGNSA in the germline V gene. The CDR3 has 16 amino acids. V lost 5 bases to trimming and J lost 6 bases, with 20 bases between them. Together with reference TRBV7-2 and TRBJ1-5, the CDR3 gives the full variable domain: GAGVSQSPSNKVTEKGKDVELRCDPISGHTALYWYRQSLGQGLEFLIYFQGNSAPDKSGLPSDRFSAERTGGSVSTLTIQRTQQEDSAVYLCASSRHPGGGGQPQHFGDGTRLSIL.

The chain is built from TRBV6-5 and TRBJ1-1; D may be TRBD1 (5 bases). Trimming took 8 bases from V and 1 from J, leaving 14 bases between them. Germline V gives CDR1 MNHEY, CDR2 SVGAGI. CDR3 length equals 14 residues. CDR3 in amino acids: CASHNGRANTEAFF. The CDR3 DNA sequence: TGTGCCAGCCACAACGGCAGGGCGAACACTGAAGCTTTCTTT.

The CDR3 protein is CASSRRTQETQYF. The CDR3 bases are TGTGCCAGCAGCCGTCGTACTCAAGAGACCCAGTACTTC. V and J are TRBV7-9 and TRBJ2-5, with D hard to call. The CDR3 is made up of 13 amino acids. With 5 bases removed from V and 2 bases from J, the gap between germline ends came to 9 bases. CDR1 and CDR2 from the germline V gene are SEHNR and FQNEAQ (reference sequence). The whole variable domain, remainder taken from reference TRBV7-9 and TRBJ2-5, is DTGVSQNPRHKITKRGQNVTFRCDPISEHNRLYWYRQTLGQGPEFLTYFQNEAQLEKSRLLSDRFSAERPKGSFSTLEIQRTEQGDSAMYLCASSRRTQETQYFGPGTRLLVL.

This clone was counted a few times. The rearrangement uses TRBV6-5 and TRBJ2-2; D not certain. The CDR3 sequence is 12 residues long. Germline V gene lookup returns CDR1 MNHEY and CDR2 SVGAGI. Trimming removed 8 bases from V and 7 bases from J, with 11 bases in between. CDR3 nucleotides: TGTGCCAGCGGCACGGGTATCGGGGAGCTGTTTTTT. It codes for CASGTGIGELFF.

CDR3 nucleotide sequence: TGTGCCAGTAGTATTGGGCAGAGTATTAGCACAGATACGCAGTATTTT. This gives the protein CASSIGQSISTDTQYF. V is TRBV19 and J is TRBJ2-3; no definite D call. CDR3 size: 16 residues. V was clipped by 3 bases and J by 0 bases, with 13 bases between them. Germline loops: CDR1 LNHDA, CDR2 SQIVND (reference sequence).

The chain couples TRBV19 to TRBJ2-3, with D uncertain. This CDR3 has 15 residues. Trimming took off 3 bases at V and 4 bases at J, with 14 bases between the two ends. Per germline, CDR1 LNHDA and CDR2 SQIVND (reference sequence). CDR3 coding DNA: TGTGCCAGTAGTATGGCCCCCCTGACTGCAGATACGCAGTATTTT. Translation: CASSMAPLTADTQYF.

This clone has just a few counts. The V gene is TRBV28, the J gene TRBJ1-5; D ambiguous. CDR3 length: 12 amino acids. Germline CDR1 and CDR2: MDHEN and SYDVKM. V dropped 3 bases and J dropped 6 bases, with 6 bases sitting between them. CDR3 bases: TGTGCCAGCAGTTTCTACGGTCAGCCCCAGCATTTT. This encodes CASSFYGQPQHF.

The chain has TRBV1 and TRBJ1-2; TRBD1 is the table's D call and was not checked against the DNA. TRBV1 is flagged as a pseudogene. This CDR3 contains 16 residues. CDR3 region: CTSSQEQGATGYGYTF. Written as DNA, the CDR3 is TGCACCAGCAGCCAGGAACAGGGGGCCACTGGCTATGGCTACACCTTC.

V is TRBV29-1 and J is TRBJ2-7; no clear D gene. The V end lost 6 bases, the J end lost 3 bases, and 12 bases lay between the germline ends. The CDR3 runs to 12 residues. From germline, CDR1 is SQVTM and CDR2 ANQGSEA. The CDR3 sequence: CSVNSWDYEQYF. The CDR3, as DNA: TGCAGCGTCAATTCATGGGACTACGAGCAGTACTTC.